Sequencing of this T cell receptor beta chain was carried out in a study of cytomegalovirus exposure and HLA in healthy donors. The PCR employed 60 Vbeta primers together with 13 Jbeta primers. Libraries were prepared by immunoSEQ multiplex PCR; TCRdb keeps only in-frame clonotypes and omits some of them. This table has over 200,000 clones, roughly four fifths appearing once. These donors counted as nominally healthy when sampled, but unrecorded immune exposures were likely. Germline V gene sequence: CDR1 SGHNT, CDR2 YYREEE (reference sequence). The CDR3 consists of 15 residues. As for this clone: At one boundary the junction diverges from the germline segment, which might be a read error. The same CDR3 also results from other DNA sequences found in this sample.

Sequences were obtained from PBMCs. The rearrangement uses TRBV5-4 and TRBJ2-5; 7 nucleotides match TRBD2. This clonotype was sampled from a woman in her forties in good health and CMV-seronegative. CDR3 DNA sequence: TGTGCCACCAACGATCAGCGGGGAAACCAGGAGACCCAGTACTTC. Amino acids: CATNDQRGNQETQYF.